This TCR beta chain was captured by sequencing in a study of glioma-infiltrating T cells after dendritic cell vaccination. Germline assignment: CDR1 SGDLS and CDR2 YYNGEE. This CDR3 spans 15 amino acids. J was trimmed by 5 bases and V by 0 bases; bases with no gene match: 4. Profiled with immunoSEQ multiplex PCR; TCRdb holds only in-frame clones, not every one. The sample has roughly 83,000 clones, 80% to 90% seen once; the top ten hold 15% to 17%. Sequencing used blood, obtained before dendritic cell vaccination. This sequence was found in a human donor with glioblastoma. V usage is TRBV9 and J usage is TRBJ2-7; TRBD2 matches at 11 bases. The CDR3 loop reads CASSVGTSGSHEQYF. Written as DNA, the CDR3 is TGTGCCAGCAGCGTAGGAACTAGCGGGAGTCACGAGCAGTACTTC.